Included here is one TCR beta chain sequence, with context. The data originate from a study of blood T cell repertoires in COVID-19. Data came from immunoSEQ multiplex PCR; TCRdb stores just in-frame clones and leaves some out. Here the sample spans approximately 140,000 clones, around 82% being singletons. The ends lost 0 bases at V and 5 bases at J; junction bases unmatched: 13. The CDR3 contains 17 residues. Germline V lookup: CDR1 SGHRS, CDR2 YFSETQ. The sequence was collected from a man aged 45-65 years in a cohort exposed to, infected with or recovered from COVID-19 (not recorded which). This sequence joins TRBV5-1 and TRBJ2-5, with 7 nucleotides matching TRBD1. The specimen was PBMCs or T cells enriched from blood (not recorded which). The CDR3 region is CASSLGQRQGFEETQYF. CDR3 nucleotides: TGCGCCAGCAGCTTGGGGCAGAGACAGGGTTTCGAGGAGACCCAGTACTTC. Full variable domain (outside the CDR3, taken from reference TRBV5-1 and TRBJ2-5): KAGVTQTPRYLIKTRGQQVTLSCSPISGHRSVSWYQQTPGQGLQFLFEYFSETQRNKGNFPGRFSGRQFSNSRSEMNVSTLELGDSALYLCASSLGQRQGFEETQYFGPGTRLLVL.